This TCR beta chain derives from a study of blood T cell repertoires in COVID-19. Study details: The United States, Italy and Spain were the sources of the acute and convalescent COVID-19 samples.

There are 13 residues in the CDR3. Germline V gene lookup returns CDR1 MNHNY and CDR2 SVGAGI (reference sequence). Trimming took 7 bases from V and 4 from J, leaving 11 bases between them. Original methodology: Reference gene primers were amplified, and this amplification served to estimate nucleated cell counts. The assay was immunoSEQ multiplex PCR, and TCRdb's table has in-frame clones only and misses some. That table gives V, J and clone size, and the DNA gave D and trimming. The profile covers roughly 160,000 clones, with just over 85% appearing a single time and around 8.3% taken by the ten largest.

Sequencing was performed on peripheral blood. The origin of this receptor is a man in his sixties with acute or convalescent COVID-19. This chain joins TRBV6-6 and TRBJ1-5; no clear D. CDR3: CASKTQGNQPQHF. CDR3 coding DNA: TGTGCCAGCAAGACACAAGGTAATCAGCCCCAGCATTTT.